These T cell receptor beta chains were read from a single sample in a study of liver allograft versus peripheral blood T cells. Via MiXCR, TCRdb re-called the reads, giving one row per CDR3 protein. The repertoire holds about 13,000 distinct CDR3 sequences, with about 19% as singletons. Receptor source: a human patient who had a liver transplant. Some T cells may trace back to the graft donor. CDR3s include the opening cysteine and the closing phenylalanine or tryptophan. The order of the fields is J gene, D gene, V gene, clone size, CDR3 DNA, CDR3 protein. The D gene is left open where the match is weak. A row's size may be missing; if present it is once, few, many or a size class.

TRBJ2-3,NA,TRBV5-1,NA,TGCGCCAGCAGCTTGGCGTCTTCGACTTCCACAGATACGCAGTATTTT,CASSLASSTSTDTQYF
TRBJ2-5,TRBD2,TRBV20-1,NA,TGCAGTGCTGGGGCGGGAGGTAGCGGGACCCAGTACTTC,CSAGAGGSGTQYF
TRBJ2-3,NA,TRBV15,many,TGTGCCACCAGCAGAACCGCTAAAGATACGCAGTATTTT,CATSRTAKDTQYF
TRBJ2-7,TRBD1,TRBV24-1,NA,TGTGCCACGAGGACAGGGAACTACGAGCAGTACTTC,CATRTGNYEQYF
TRBJ2-7,NA,TRBV20-1,few,TGCAGTGCTAGACAGGGCATCTACGAGCAGTACTTC,CSARQGIYEQYF
TRBJ1-2,NA,TRBV7-9,NA,TGTGCCAGCAAGAAACAGGACTATGGCTACACCTTC,CASKKQDYGYTF
TRBJ1-2,NA,TRBV2,NA,TGTGCCAGCAGTGAAGCCGGGTCGGGCAGCTTCGATGGCTACACCTTC,CASSEAGSGSFDGYTF
TRBJ2-6,NA,TRBV5-4,medium-sized,TGTGCCAGCAGCTTGGCGTGGGTCTCTGGGGCCAACGTCCTGACTTTC,CASSLAWVSGANVLTF
TRBJ2-3,NA,TRBV13,many,TGTGCCAGCAGCCGCCGGGGGGATACGCAGTATTTT,CASSRRGDTQYF
TRBJ2-7,NA,TRBV19,many,TGTGCCAGTAGTCCCTCCCGCGGGTTAGGATCCTACGAGCAGTACTTC,CASSPSRGLGSYEQYF
TRBJ1-5,NA,TRBV27,NA,TGTGCCAGCAGCCAGGGTTATTACAATCAGCCCCAGCATTTT,CASSQGYYNQPQHF
TRBJ2-7,TRBD2,TRBV6-6,NA,TGTGCGACTAGCGAGCTTACGTACGAGCAGTACTTC,CATSELTYEQYF
TRBJ1-5,NA,TRBV30,few,TGTGCCTGGAGTGAGACCCTAGGATACAATCAGCCCCAGCATTTT,CAWSETLGYNQPQHF
TRBJ1-5,TRBD1,TRBV15,many,TGTGCCACCAGCGGACCGCCGACAGGGGATCAGCCCCAGCATTTT,CATSGPPTGDQPQHF
TRBJ2-1,NA,TRBV27,medium-sized,TGTGCCAGCAGTTTCCTTGGCAGGGCGAACAATGAGCAGTTCTTC,CASSFLGRANNEQFF
TRBJ2-2,NA,TRBV15,medium-sized,TGTGCCACCAGCACCCGTTCCACCGGGGAGCTGTTTTTT,CATSTRSTGELFF
TRBJ2-7,TRBD2,TRBV10-3,medium-sized,TGTGCCATCCGTCCAGCGGGGTCCCTCTACGAGCAGTACTTC,CAIRPAGSLYEQYF
TRBJ2-3,NA,TRBV5-6,few,TGTGCACACGGGGGCACAGATACGCAGTATTTT,CAHGGTDTQYF
TRBJ1-1,NA,TRBV19,medium-sized,TGTGCCAGTAGTTCCAGGACGGGGGACACTGAAGCTTTCTTT,CASSSRTGDTEAFF
TRBJ1-4,NA,TRBV7-9,many,TGTGCCAGCAGCCTTGCCAGGTCAACTTCAACTAATGAAAAACTGTTTTTT,CASSLARSTSTNEKLFF
TRBJ2-1,NA,TRBV18,medium-sized,TGTGCCAGCTCCCCTGAGACTAGACCCGTTGAGCAGTTCTTC,CASSPETRPVEQFF
TRBJ1-1,NA,TRBV15,NA,TGTGCCACCAGCAGAGATGTGTACACTGAAGCTTTCTTT,CATSRDVYTEAFF
TRBJ1-3,NA,TRBV19,medium-sized,TGTGCCAGTAATAGCGGCCCGGGAAACACCATATATTTT,CASNSGPGNTIYF
TRBJ2-6,NA,TRBV6-2/TRBV6-3,medium-sized,TGTGCCAGCAGTTACTATGCGTTGGGGGCTGGGGCCAACGTCCTGACTTTC,CASSYYALGAGANVLTF
TRBJ2-7,NA,TRBV30,few,TGTGCCTGGGGTCTAGGGTTTAGTTACGAGCAGTACTTC,CAWGLGFSYEQYF
TRBJ1-1,NA,TRBV5-6,once,TGTGCCAGCAGACCTGGAGGGGGAACTGAAGCTTTCTTT,CASRPGGGTEAFF
TRBJ1-5,NA,TRBV30,NA,TGTGCCTGGAGTGAGACCATAGGATACAATCAGCCCCAGCATTTT,CAWSETIGYNQPQHF
TRBJ1-6,NA,TRBV13,NA,TGTGCCAGCAACGAAAAATCCAGGGGAAATTCACCCCTCCACTTT,CASNEKSRGNSPLHF
TRBJ1-2,TRBD1,TRBV27,medium-sized,TGTGCCAGCAGTTTTCGTCCCGGGACAGGGAGGTATGGCTACACCTTC,CASSFRPGTGRYGYTF
TRBJ2-5,NA,TRBV18,medium-sized,TGTGCCAGCCAAGAACGTGGCAGCCAAGAGACCCAGTACTTC,CASQERGSQETQYF
TRBJ2-3,NA,TRBV20-1,few,TGCAGTGCTGTTCAGGGGGGAGATACGCAGTATTTT,CSAVQGGDTQYF
TRBJ2-2,NA,TRBV27,many,TGTGCCAGCACACGGACGGTTTTCGCGAACACCGGGGAGCTGTTTTTT,CASTRTVFANTGELFF
TRBJ2-7,TRBD1,TRBV20-1,few,TGCAGTGCTAGAACTCGGACAGGTTTCTCCTACGAGCAGTACTTC,CSARTRTGFSYEQYF
TRBJ2-3,TRBD2,TRBV20-1,NA,TGCAGTGCTAGTCTAGCGGGGGGAGGAACGCAGTATTTT,CSASLAGGGTQYF
TRBJ1-2,NA,TRBV7-9,many,TGTGCCAGCAGCTTAGCCCTGGGACGGTATGGCTACACCTTC,CASSLALGRYGYTF
TRBJ1-2,NA,TRBV10-3,many,TGTGCCATCAGTGAGAGAGGGAGCGGCTCCTCTCGAGGCTACACCTTC,CAISERGSGSSRGYTF
TRBJ2-3,NA,TRBV20-1,NA,TGCAGTGCTATATCTCGAACCAGCGGTAGCACAGATACGCAGTATTTT,CSAISRTSGSTDTQYF
TRBJ2-7,TRBD2,TRBV20-1,few,TGCAGTGCGCGATTACTAGCGGGCGCAACCTACGAGCAGTACTTC,CSARLLAGATYEQYF
TRBJ2-1,NA,TRBV6-6,medium-sized,TGTGCCAGCAGTCGGGACAACTCCTACAATGAGCAGTTCTTC,CASSRDNSYNEQFF
TRBJ2-7,TRBD2,TRBV5-4,NA,TGTGCCAGCACTACGGGGGGGGGGCATTACGAGCAGTACTTC,CASTTGGGHYEQYF
TRBJ2-7,TRBD2,TRBV15,medium-sized,TGTGCCACCAGTGTAGGTGCCGGGACTAGCAACGAGCAGTACTTC,CATSVGAGTSNEQYF
TRBJ1-1,TRBD1,TRBV15,many,TGTGCCACCAGCAGAAAGGGACAGGGTGCTGAAGCTTTCTTT,CATSRKGQGAEAFF
TRBJ2-7,NA,TRBV19,many,TGTGCCAGTAGTATAGCGGGCAGGGCCTACGAGCAGTACTTC,CASSIAGRAYEQYF
TRBJ2-3,TRBD1,TRBV15,many,TGTGCCACCAGCAGAGAGGACAGGGTAGTGGATACGCAGTATTTT,CATSREDRVVDTQYF